This T cell receptor (beta chain) emerged from a study of T and B cells in COVID-19 patients. TRB rearrangements were amplified by multiplex PCR with BIOMED2 TRB-A/B primers. TCRdb recomputed calls from the multiplex PCR reads with MiXCR, one row per CDR3 protein. The table includes over 15,000 distinct CDR3 sequences, 28% detected once. The ends lost 5 bases at V and 8 bases at J; junction bases unmatched: 5. This CDR3 region has 14 residues. The germline gives CDR1 SGHTA, CDR2 FQGNSA. This clonotype was counted a few times. From blood, about 250-550 ng of genomic DNA served as TRB template. The sample comprised blood. The rearrangement joins TRBV7-2 to TRBJ1-6; 8 nucleotides match TRBD1. This receptor was obtained from a human donor who had recovered from COVID-19. This chain's CDR3 is CASSHGQGHSPLHF. The CDR3, as DNA: TGTGCCAGCAGCCACGGACAGGGTCATTCACCCCTCCACTTT. Combining the CDR3 with reference TRBV7-2 and TRBJ1-6 gives the whole variable domain GAGVSQSPSNKVTEKGKDVELRCDPISGHTALYWYRQSLGQGLEFLIYFQGNSAPDKSGLPSDRFSAERTGGSVSTLTIQRTQQEDSAVYLCASSHGQGHSPLHFGNGTRLTVT.